This TCR beta chain was observed in a study of cytomegalovirus exposure and HLA in healthy donors. General study results and limits: Presence/absence analyses assumed roughly uniform sequencing depth across donors. Cytomegalovirus-associated status was assigned to about 180 TCR beta chains. 16,951 TCR beta sequences were associated with HLA alleles at 0.05 false discovery rate in a later analysis.

Remarks on this clone: Its specificity is not known.

It was with 60 Vbeta and 13 Jbeta primers that the PCR ran. In the study's own analysis: Unique TCR beta chains numbered about 80 million in a later analysis, with some 9.9 million shared. Generated by immunoSEQ multiplex PCR, the TCRdb table keeps only in-frame clones and is missing some. The V and J calls and clone size are taken from that table; D and trimming were inferred from the DNA. The sample lists over 150,000 clones; 70% to 90% were seen once. Trimming removed 6 bases from V and 7 bases from J, with 19 bases in between. Per germline, CDR1 MGHDK and CDR2 SYGVNS. This CDR3 region has 16 residues.

The sequenced sample consisted of PBMCs. The clonotype originates from a woman in her thirties in good health and CMV-seropositive. V usage is TRBV25-1 and J usage is TRBJ1-6, with D perhaps TRBD1 (6 bases). For the CDR3, the DNA is TGTGCCAGCAGGCCTAGGGGGTTGACCAGCAATTCACCCCTCCACTTT. Residues: CASRPRGLTSNSPLHF.